This section outlines one T cell receptor beta chain sequence together with its context. This clone was observed a handful of times. Its antigen specificity is not known. No base quality values were provided; no much bigger clone lies one nucleotide off. The immunoSEQ Assay was the method used to sequence TCRbeta CDR3 regions. After extraction, genomic DNA underwent amplification by bias-controlled multiplex PCR, followed by high-throughput sequencing. The authors' pipeline ran thus. To quantify the absolute abundance of every unique TCRbeta CDR3 region, sequences were collapsed and filtered. T cell fraction was estimated by normalizing TCRbeta template counts to usable DNA, which was measured by amplifying reference genes present in all nucleated cells. Repertoire TCRs were annotated as SARS-CoV-2-specific when V gene, CDR3 amino acid sequence and J gene were exactly matched to a known reactive TCR set. MIRA supplied the reference SARS-CoV-2 TCR set, which was filtered for enrichment in COVID-19-positive ImmuneCODE repertoires so that public or cross-reactive TCRs were removed. Drawing on the MIRA antigens, annotated TCRs were analysed further at the level of specific ORF or position within ORF. Breadth was defined as annotated unique rearrangements over total unique productive rearrangements; depth was the summed frequency of those rearrangements. TCR breadth was compared between groups using two-sided Wilcoxon rank-sum tests. TCRdb took over this immuneACCESS table, retaining in-frame rearrangements with V and J assigned. Such tables are incomplete; in checked studies, under half of the missing clones stem from an unresolved V gene, and the remainder is unexplained. From that table come the V and J calls and clone size; the DNA was used to work out D and trimming. This sample holds under 400,000 clones; more than 75% were observed only once. Approximately 3.6% of the sample rests with the top ten.

This record belongs to a study of Ad26.COV2.S vaccination and SARS-CoV-2 variants (dated by TCRdb to about 2021). Background for the entire study: Vaccine-arm donors were drawn from COV1001, a multicentre, randomized, double-blind, placebo-controlled phase I-IIa trial of Ad26.COV2.S in healthy adults. Investigators did not know the trial group allocation while performing experiments and assessing outcomes. A total of around 32 samples were included in the TCR-sequenced set, comprising approximately 20 Ad26.COV2.S vaccine recipients, 5 placebo recipients and 8 SARS-CoV-2 convalescent individuals. TCRbeta repertoire sequencing was used to assess the specificity and breadth of SARS-CoV-2-reactive T cell receptors after Ad26.COV2.S vaccination. Trial participants were randomized into five groups of five: low-dose or high-dose Ad26.COV2.S given once or twice, or placebo on both occasions. Ad26.COV2.S was administered intramuscularly at 5 x 10^10 or 1 x 10^11 viral particles, either as a single shot or as two shots given 56 days apart.

What the study reported, not specific to this receptor: The study was not powered to compare responses between vaccine doses or regimens. After vaccination, spike-specific CD8+ and CD4+ T cell responses were reported to show substantial breadth. The authors noted that the TCR breadth and depth analyses may have underestimated total T cell responses. Comparable non-spike TCR breadth was observed between vaccine and placebo recipients, consistent with only spike being contained in the vaccine. Higher spike-specific TCR breadth was observed in Ad26.COV2.S recipients than in placebo recipients (P = 0.0014).

The sample's treatment or condition label is to be understood as: 15 to 20 received Ad26.COV2.S at low or high dose, single or two shots; about five received placebo; per-sample allocation not given. Repertoires of vaccine and placebo recipients were sequenced from samples collected on day 63 after the first injection. Cohort 1b enrolled 20 to 30 adults aged 18-55 years at a single site in Boston, USA, between 29 July and 7 August 2020. As a vaccine, Ad26.COV2.S was a replication-incompetent adenovirus type 26 vector that expressed a prefusion-stabilized SARS-CoV-2 spike protein derived from the original Wuhan strain. The clonotype originates from a person aged 18-65 years who received the Ad26.COV2.S COVID-19 vaccine or a placebo. The input for sequencing was peripheral blood, taken in a trial of Ad26.COV2.S vaccine versus placebo.

The base sequence is TGTGCCTGGAGTACGAGGAGCGGGGCGACCGGGGAGCTGTTTTTT. Its coded protein is CAWSTRSGATGELFF. The rearranged segments are TRBV30 and TRBJ2-2; TRBD2 matches 7 bases in the middle. The germline V gene encodes CDR1 GTSNPN and CDR2 SVGIG (reference sequence). From its cysteine to its phenylalanine, the CDR3 spans 15 amino acids. The CDR3 DNA has 45 bases and is translated from base 1. The V end gives up 2 bases and the J end 5 bases, leaving 8 bases in the junction not matched to a gene. Here the CDR3 is joined to the reference TRBV30 and TRBJ2-2 genes, and the full variable domain is: SQTIHQWPATLVQPVGSPLSLECTVEGTSNPNLYWYRQAAGRGLQLLFYSVGIGQISSEVPQNLSASRPQDRQFILSSKKLLLSDSGFYLCAWSTRSGATGELFFGEGSRLTVL.